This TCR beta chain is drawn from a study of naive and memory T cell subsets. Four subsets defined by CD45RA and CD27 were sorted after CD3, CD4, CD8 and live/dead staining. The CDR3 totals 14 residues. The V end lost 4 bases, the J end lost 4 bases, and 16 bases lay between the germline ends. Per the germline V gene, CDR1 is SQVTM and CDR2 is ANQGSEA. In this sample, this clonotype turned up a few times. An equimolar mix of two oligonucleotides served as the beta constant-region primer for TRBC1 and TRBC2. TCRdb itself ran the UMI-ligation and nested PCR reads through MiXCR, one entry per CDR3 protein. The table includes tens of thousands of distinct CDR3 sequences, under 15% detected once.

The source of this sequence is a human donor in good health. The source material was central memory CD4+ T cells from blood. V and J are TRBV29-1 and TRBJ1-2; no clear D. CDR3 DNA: TGCAGCGTTGGGGCGGACCTTTACCGCTATGGCTACACCTTC. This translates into CSVGADLYRYGYTF.